The 4 T cell receptor beta chains below come from one sample, sequenced in a study of OX40 agonist ivuxolimab in advanced cancers. Some clones are missing from TCRdb's copy, which holds only in-frame ones; the method was immunoSEQ multiplex PCR. The sample lists over 70,000 clones, 86% seen once, with under 7.5% in the top ten. The sequences come from CD4+ or CD8+ T cells sorted from blood, collected in a trial of the OX40 agonist ivuxolimab. These receptors all come from an adult with an advanced solid tumor such as melanoma, head and neck, liver or kidney cancer.

The chain joins TRBV11-2 to TRBJ2-2; D ambiguous. Deletions cut 5 bases from V and 7 bases from J, with 11 bases between. The CDR3 is 13 residues long. Germline values: CDR1 SGHAT, CDR2 FQNNGV. CDR3 DNA: TGTGCCAGCAGCCAAACACTCGTCGGGGAGCTGTTTTTT. It specifies CASSQTLVGELFF.

The V call is TRBV21-1, the J call TRBJ1-5. TRBV21-1 is noted as a pseudogene. There are 14 residues in the CDR3. As DNA, the CDR3 is TGTGCCAGCAGCAAAGATGGTAGCAATCAGCCCCAGCATTTT. Protein: CASSKDGSNQPQHF.

This clone came up a few times. The chain is built from TRBV5-1 and TRBJ1-1; no firm D call. Trimming left V 6 bases short and J 0 bases short, with 21 bases between. This CDR3 has 17 residues. Germline V gives CDR1 SGHRS, CDR2 YFSETQ. CDR3 region: CASNPTGDAPLNTEAFF. The CDR3 nucleotides read TGCGCCAGCAACCCAACCGGGGATGCGCCTTTGAACACTGAAGCTTTCTTT.

The chain combines TRBV6-1 with TRBJ2-7; 9 bases align to TRBD2. Unmatched junction bases numbered 8, after V lost 5 bases and J lost 6 bases. Germline V gene sequence: CDR1 MNHNS, CDR2 SASEGT. CDR3 length: 14 amino acids. CDR3 loop: CASSFAGGLGEQYF. CDR3 coding DNA: TGTGCCAGCAGTTTTGCGGGAGGGCTTGGCGAGCAGTACTTC.